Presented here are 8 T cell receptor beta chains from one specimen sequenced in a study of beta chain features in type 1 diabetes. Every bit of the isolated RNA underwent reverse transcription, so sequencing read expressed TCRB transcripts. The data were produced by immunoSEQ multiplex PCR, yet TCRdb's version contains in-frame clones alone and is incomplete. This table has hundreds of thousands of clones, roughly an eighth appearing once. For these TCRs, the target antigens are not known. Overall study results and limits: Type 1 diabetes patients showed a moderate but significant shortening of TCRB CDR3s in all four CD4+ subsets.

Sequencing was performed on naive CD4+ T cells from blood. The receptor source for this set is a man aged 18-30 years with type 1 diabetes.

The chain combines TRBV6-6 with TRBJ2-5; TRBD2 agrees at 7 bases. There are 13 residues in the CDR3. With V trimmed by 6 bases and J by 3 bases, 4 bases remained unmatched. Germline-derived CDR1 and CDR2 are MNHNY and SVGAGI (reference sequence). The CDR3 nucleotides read TGTGCCAGCAGGGACCGGGGGGAAGAGACCCAGTACTTC. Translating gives CASRDRGEETQYF.

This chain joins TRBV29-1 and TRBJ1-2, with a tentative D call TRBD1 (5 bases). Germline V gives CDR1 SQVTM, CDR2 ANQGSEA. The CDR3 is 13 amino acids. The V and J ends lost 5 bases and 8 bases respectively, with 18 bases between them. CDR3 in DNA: TGCAGCGTTCACAGGACGGACCAAGCGGGCTACACCTTC. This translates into CSVHRTDQAGYTF.

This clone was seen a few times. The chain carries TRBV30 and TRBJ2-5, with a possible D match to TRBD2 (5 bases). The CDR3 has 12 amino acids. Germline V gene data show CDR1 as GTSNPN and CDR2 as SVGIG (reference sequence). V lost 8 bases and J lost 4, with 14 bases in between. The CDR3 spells CAVEGLGETQYF. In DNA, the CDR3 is TGTGCCGTAGAGGGCCTAGGAGAGACCCAGTACTTC.

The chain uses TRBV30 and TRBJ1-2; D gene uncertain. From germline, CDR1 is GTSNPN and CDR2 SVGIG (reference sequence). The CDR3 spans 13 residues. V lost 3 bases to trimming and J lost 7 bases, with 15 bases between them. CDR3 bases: TGTGCCTGGAGATCTGGGTTTGGTCTTGGCTACACCTTC. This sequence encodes CAWRSGFGLGYTF.

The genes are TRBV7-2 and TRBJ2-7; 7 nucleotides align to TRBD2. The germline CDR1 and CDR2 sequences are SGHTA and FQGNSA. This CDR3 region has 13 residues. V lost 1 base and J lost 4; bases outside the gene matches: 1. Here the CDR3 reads CASSLGTRYEQYF. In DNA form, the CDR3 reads TGTGCCAGCAGCTTAGGGACTAGATACGAGCAGTACTTC.

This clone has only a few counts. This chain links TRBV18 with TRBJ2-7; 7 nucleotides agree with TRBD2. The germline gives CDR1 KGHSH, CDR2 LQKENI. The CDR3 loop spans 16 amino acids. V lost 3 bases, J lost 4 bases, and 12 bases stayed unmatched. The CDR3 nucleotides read TGTGCCAGCTCACCTTTGGGTTGGCAGGGAGGGTACGAGCAGTACTTC. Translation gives CASSPLGWQGGYEQYF.

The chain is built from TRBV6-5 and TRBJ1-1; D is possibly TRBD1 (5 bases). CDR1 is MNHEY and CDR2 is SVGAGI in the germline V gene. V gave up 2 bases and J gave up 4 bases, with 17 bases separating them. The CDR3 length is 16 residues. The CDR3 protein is CASSYGTPGRGTEAFF. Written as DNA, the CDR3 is TGTGCCAGCAGTTACGGGACCCCTGGGAGAGGCACTGAAGCTTTCTTT.

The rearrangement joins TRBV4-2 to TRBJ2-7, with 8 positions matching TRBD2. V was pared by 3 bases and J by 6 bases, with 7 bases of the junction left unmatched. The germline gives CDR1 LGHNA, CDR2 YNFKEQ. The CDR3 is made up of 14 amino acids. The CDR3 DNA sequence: TGTGCCAGCAGCCAGGGACTAGAGGATTCCGAGCAGTACTTC. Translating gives CASSQGLEDSEQYF.